The clone carrying this T cell receptor beta chain has only a few counts. Its target is not known. These data originate in a study of cytomegalovirus exposure and HLA in healthy donors. General study findings and limits: Diagnosis of cytomegalovirus status made by the classifier reportedly showed high specificity and sensitivity.

PCR used 60 Vbeta primers and 13 Jbeta primers. Per the original data handling: Unique TCR beta chains totaled 80 million to 100 million in a later count, with about 11 million of them shared. The protocol was immunoSEQ multiplex PCR, while the TCRdb copy is restricted to in-frame clones and leaves out a portion. From that table come the V and J calls and clone size; the DNA was used to work out D and trimming. The table lists about 170,000 clones, about 85% of them singletons. This CDR3 comprises 15 residues. V shed 0 bases and J 8 bases; nucleotides not matched to a gene: 6. Germline assignment: CDR1 SGDLS and CDR2 YYNGEE.

The sequenced sample was PBMCs. This clonotype was sampled from a boy between 2 and 10 years old in good health and CMV-seronegative. The rearrangement joins TRBV9 to TRBJ2-1; 9 nucleotides line up with TRBD1. The CDR3 reads CASSVVPTGGDEQFF. The CDR3, as DNA: TGTGCCAGCAGCGTAGTCCCCACAGGGGGCGATGAGCAGTTCTTC.